The 17 T cell receptor beta chains below come from one sample, sequenced in a study of T-cell reconstitution after alpha-beta-depleted transplantation in children. Unique molecular identifiers were built into the TCRbeta library. Each CDR3 protein is one row after TCRdb ran MiXCR on the PCR reads. The sample consists of fewer than 700,000 distinct CDR3 sequences, roughly 24% of them appearing once. The material was PBMCs, mostly from graft donor cells, obtained 360 days after TCRalphabeta/CD19-depleted stem cell transplant. These receptors all come from a boy under two years old who had a stem cell transplant for acute myeloid leukemia, so the T cells may come from the graft donor.

This clonotype was detected ten times or more. The chain has TRBV27 and TRBJ2-1; TRBD1 might be the D (5 bases). Trimming left V 6 bases short and J 0 bases short, with 9 bases between. There are 14 residues in the CDR3. Germline CDR1 reads MNHEY; CDR2 reads SMNVEV (reference sequence). The CDR3 DNA is TGTGCCAGCAGGGCCAGGGTCTCCTACAATGAGCAGTTCTTC. Translated: CASRARVSYNEQFF.

This clonotype was observed once. This rearrangement joins TRBV18 to TRBJ1-6; D is unresolved. Trimming took 2 bases from V and 7 from J, leaving 6 bases between them. The CDR3 loop spans 13 amino acids. Germline CDR1 reads KGHSH; CDR2 reads LQKENI. The CDR3: CASSPDQNSPLHF. DNA for the CDR3: TGTGCCAGCTCACCAGACCAGAATTCACCCCTCCACTTT.

This chain links TRBV7-2 with TRBJ2-3; possible D gene TRBD2, 5 bases. Germline values: CDR1 SGHTA, CDR2 FQGNSA. V lost 7 bases to trimming and J lost 0 bases, with 17 bases between them. CDR3 length equals 16 residues. The CDR3 coding sequence is TGTGCCAGCACCCCGAGAGTCCGGGGAAGCACAGATACGCAGTATTTT. This translates into CASTPRVRGSTDTQYF.

The J gene is TRBJ1-1, the V gene TRBV24-1; D not resolved. Germline V gene lookup returns CDR1 KGHDR and CDR2 SFDVKD. The ends were cut back, 5 bases at V and 2 bases at J, with 5 bases in the middle. The CDR3 length is 12 residues. The CDR3 loop reads CATSGHNTEAFF. In nucleotides, the CDR3 is TGTGCCACCAGTGGGCACAACACTGAAGCTTTCTTT.

This clonotype was seen many times. The V and J genes are TRBV5-1 and TRBJ2-5; 8 bases align to TRBD1. The CDR3 contains 14 residues. Germline lookup yields CDR1 SGHRS and CDR2 YFSETQ. Trimming removed 4 bases from V and 8 bases from J; junction bases left unmatched: 10. The CDR3 loop reads CASSLFGQGETQYF. CDR3 coding DNA: TGCGCCAGCAGCCTGTTCGGACAGGGTGAAACCCAGTACTTC.

The V call is TRBV28, the J call TRBJ1-1; D not resolved. The CDR3 sequence is 12 residues long. Per the germline V gene, CDR1 is MDHEN and CDR2 is SYDVKM. V lost 2 bases and J lost 10, with 11 bases in between. The CDR3 protein is CASSLEGQGAFF. CDR3 sequence (DNA): TGTGCCAGCAGTTTAGAAGGCCAAGGAGCTTTCTTT.

V is TRBV12-3 or TRBV12-4 and J is TRBJ2-3; D ambiguous. The CDR3 runs to 12 residues. V was cut by 4 bases and J by 11 bases, with 13 bases left in between. Here the CDR3 reads CASSYTSPLQYF. The CDR3 DNA is TGTGCCAGCAGTTACACAAGCCCCCTGCAGTATTTT.

V and J are TRBV6-5 and TRBJ2-1; TRBD2 might be the D (7 bases). V was pared by 2 bases and J by 4 bases, with 9 bases between. Germline V gene sequence: CDR1 MNHEY, CDR2 SVGAGI. CDR3 length: 14 residues. The CDR3 loop reads CASSYKGGYNEQFF. CDR3 DNA sequence: TGTGCCAGCAGTTACAAGGGGGGGTACAATGAGCAGTTCTTC.

This clonotype was seen a few times. The genes are TRBV3-1 and TRBJ2-5; no reliable D call. Germline-derived CDR1 and CDR2 are LGHDT and YNNKEL (reference sequence). The CDR3 is made up of 14 amino acids. The V and J ends lost 4 bases and 2 bases respectively, with 11 bases between them. The CDR3 coding sequence is TGTGCCAGCAGCCCCCAGGCGAGGCAAGAGACCCAGTACTTC. It encodes CASSPQARQETQYF.

This clonotype has a count of ten or more. CDR3 sequence reads: CSAKDSTSGQETQYF. The CDR3 nucleotides are TGCAGTGCTAAGGACTCGACTAGCGGGCAAGAGACCCAGTACTTC. The chain combines TRBV20-1 with TRBJ2-5; TRBD2 aligns across 10 bases. The CDR3 is 15 amino acids. The V gene's germline CDR1 is DFQATT and CDR2 SNEGSKA (reference sequence). Unmatched junction bases numbered 7, after V lost 4 bases and J lost 2 bases.

This clonotype has just a few counts. The chain joins TRBV20-1 to TRBJ2-1; 12 bases match TRBD2. Germline V gives CDR1 DFQATT, CDR2 SNEGSKA (reference sequence). This CDR3 contains 15 residues. V dropped 3 bases and J dropped 5; count of bases not matched to a gene: 5. CDR3: CSASPTSGGNNEQFF. Written as DNA, the CDR3 is TGCAGTGCTAGCCCCACTAGCGGGGGGAACAATGAGCAGTTCTTC.

This clonotype was seen a few times. The gene calls are TRBV6-5 and TRBJ2-3, with 7 bases lining up with TRBD2. After removal of 0 bases from V and 5 bases from J, the junction contained 8 bases not matched to a gene. The CDR3 totals 16 residues. The germline gives CDR1 MNHEY, CDR2 SVGAGI. CDR3 nucleotide sequence: TGTGCCAGCAGTTACTCGGATGCGGGGGAGGGAGATACGCAGTATTTT. Protein sequence: CASSYSDAGEGDTQYF.

This chain joins TRBV28 and TRBJ2-7; 8 bases align to TRBD2. J lost 0 bases, V lost 10 bases, and 8 bases had no gene match. Germline CDR1 and CDR2: MDHEN and SYDVKM. This CDR3 contains 14 residues. CDR3 DNA sequence: TGTGCCACCATCAGCGGGGGTCACTCCTACGAGCAGTACGTC. This encodes CATISGGHSYEQYV.

This clonotype was detected many times. The chain combines TRBV12-3 or TRBV12-4 with TRBJ2-7, with TRBD1 matching over 8 bases. V lost 7 bases and J lost 4; bases outside the gene matches: 9. The CDR3 is made up of 14 amino acids. CDR3 bases: TGTGCCAGCAACCTACAGGGGGTACTATACGAGCAGTACTTC. This translates into CASNLQGVLYEQYF.

The chain carries TRBV20-1 and TRBJ2-7, with a possible D match to TRBD1 (6 bases). CDR3 length: 15 residues. The germline V gene has CDR1 DFQATT and CDR2 SNEGSKA (reference sequence). V lost 4 bases, J lost 2 bases, and 18 bases lay in between. The CDR3 spells CSATRQALFPYEQYF. CDR3 in DNA: TGCAGTGCTACGCGACAGGCCTTGTTTCCCTACGAGCAGTACTTC.

In its sample, this clonotype was seen a few times. The rearrangement joins TRBV28 to TRBJ2-5, with 9 bases fitting TRBD1. This CDR3 is 14 amino acids long. The germline CDR1 and CDR2 sequences are MDHEN and SYDVKM. J gave up 4 bases and V 5 bases, and 5 bases lay outside the gene matches. This CDR3 reads CASSQGTGRETQYF. CDR3 nucleotide sequence: TGTGCCAGCAGTCAGGGGACAGGGCGAGAGACCCAGTACTTC.

The V call is TRBV20-1, the J call TRBJ2-3, with D unclear. Gene TRBJ1-5 matches the end of the DNA better, so the J call may be wrong. There are 13 residues in the CDR3. Germline V lookup: CDR1 DFQATT, CDR2 SNEGSKA (reference sequence). CDR3 loop: CSARPPAIDTQHF. CDR3 in DNA: TGCAGTGCTAGGCCCCCTGCAATAGATACGCAGCATTTT.